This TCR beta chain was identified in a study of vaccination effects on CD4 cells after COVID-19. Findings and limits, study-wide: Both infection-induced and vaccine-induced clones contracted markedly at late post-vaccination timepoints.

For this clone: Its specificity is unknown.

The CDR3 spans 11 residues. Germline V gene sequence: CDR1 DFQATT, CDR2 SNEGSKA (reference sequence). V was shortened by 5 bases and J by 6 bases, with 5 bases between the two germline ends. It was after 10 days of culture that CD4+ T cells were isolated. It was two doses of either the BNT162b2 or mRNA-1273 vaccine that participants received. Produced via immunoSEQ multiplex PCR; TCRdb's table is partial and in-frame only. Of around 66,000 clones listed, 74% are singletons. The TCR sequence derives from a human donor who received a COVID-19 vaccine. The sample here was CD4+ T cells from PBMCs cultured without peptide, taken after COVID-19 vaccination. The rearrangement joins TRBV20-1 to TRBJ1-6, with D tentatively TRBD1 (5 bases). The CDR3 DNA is TGCAGTGCTGGGGGTAATTCACCCCTCCACTTT. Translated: CSAGGNSPLHF.